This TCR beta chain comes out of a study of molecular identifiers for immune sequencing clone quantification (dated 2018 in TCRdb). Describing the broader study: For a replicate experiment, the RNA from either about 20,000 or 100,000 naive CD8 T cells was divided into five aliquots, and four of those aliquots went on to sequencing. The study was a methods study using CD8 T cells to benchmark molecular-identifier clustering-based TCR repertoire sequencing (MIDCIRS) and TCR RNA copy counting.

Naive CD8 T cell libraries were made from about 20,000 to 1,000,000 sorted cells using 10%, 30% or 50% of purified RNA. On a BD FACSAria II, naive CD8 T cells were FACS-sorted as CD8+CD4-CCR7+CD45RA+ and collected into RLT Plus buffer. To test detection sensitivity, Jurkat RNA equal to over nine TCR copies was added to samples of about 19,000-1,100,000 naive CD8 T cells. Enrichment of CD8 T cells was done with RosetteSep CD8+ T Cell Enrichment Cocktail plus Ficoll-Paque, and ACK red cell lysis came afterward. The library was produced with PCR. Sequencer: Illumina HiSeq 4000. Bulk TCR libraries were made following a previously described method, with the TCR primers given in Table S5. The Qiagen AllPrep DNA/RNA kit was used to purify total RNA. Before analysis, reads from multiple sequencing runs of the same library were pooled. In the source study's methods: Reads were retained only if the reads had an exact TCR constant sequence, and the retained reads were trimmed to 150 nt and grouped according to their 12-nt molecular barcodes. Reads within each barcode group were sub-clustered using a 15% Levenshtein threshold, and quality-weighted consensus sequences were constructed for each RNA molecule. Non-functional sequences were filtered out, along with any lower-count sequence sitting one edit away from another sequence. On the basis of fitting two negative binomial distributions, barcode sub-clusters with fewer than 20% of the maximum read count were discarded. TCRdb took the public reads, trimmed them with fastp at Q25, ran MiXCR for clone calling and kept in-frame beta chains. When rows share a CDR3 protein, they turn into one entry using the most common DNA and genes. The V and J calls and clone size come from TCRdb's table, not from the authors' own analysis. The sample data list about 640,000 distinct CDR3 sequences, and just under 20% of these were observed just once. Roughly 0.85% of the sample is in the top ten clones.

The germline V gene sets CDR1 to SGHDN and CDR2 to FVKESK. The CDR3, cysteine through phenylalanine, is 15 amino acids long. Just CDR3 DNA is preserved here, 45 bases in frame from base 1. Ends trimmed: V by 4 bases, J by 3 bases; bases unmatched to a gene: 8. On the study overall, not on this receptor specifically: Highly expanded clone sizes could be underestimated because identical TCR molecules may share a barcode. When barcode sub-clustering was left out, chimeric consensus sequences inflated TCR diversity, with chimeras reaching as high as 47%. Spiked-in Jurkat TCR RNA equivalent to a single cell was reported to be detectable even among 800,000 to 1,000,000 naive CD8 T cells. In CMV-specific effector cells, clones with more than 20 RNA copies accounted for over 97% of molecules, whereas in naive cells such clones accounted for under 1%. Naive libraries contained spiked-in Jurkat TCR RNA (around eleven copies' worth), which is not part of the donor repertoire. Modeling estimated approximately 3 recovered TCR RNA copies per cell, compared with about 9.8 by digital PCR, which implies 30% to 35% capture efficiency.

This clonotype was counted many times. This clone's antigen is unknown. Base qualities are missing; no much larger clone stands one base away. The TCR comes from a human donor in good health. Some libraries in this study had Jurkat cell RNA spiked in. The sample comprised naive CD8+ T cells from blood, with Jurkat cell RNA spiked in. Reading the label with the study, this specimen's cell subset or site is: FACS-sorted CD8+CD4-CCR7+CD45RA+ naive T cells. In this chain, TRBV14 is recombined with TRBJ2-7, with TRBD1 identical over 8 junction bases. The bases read TGTGCCAGCAGCCTCGGGACAGGTTCTTTCTACGAGCAGTACTTC. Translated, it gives CASSLGTGSFYEQYF.